The sequence of this T cell receptor beta chain was determined in a study of CD8 T cells in ankylosing spondylitis. Study outcomes and limitations: Disease-linked clones were reportedly significantly enriched in matched ankylosing spondylitis synovial fluid. Disease-linked clones had a CD8+ phenotype and relatively low frequency in peripheral blood. Characteristic of ankylosing spondylitis blood, it appeared, was a TCR beta motif comprising several highly homologous variants.

Libraries for TCR beta were made by quantitative 5'-RACE with molecular barcodes. TCRdb re-derived calls from the 5' RACE reads in MiXCR, one entry per CDR3 protein. The sample yields a few hundred thousand distinct CDR3 sequences, over 9.5% seen once. CDR1 and CDR2 (germline): SQVTM, ANQGSEA. Trimming took 0 bases from V and 6 from J, leaving 18 bases between them. The length of the CDR3 is 15 residues. This clonotype was detected a few times. As yet, its antigen is unknown. The receptor was isolated from a male donor with ankylosing spondylitis. Material: blood, either unsorted or a sorted T cell fraction (not recorded which). The gene calls are TRBV29-1 and TRBJ2-7; perhaps D is TRBD1 or TRBD2 (7 bases each). The CDR3 region has the DNA TGCAGCGTTGAAGATTCAGGGGGGGGAGGTGGCGAGCAGTACTTC. This gives the protein CSVEDSGGGGGEQYF.